This TCR beta chain emerged from a study of T-cell reconstitution after alpha-beta-depleted transplantation in children. The CDR3 is made up of 12 amino acids. Between the trimmed V and J ends, which lost 3 bases and 6 bases, there was a span of 8 bases. Germline V gene sequence: CDR1 SGHTA, CDR2 FQGNSA. As it was prepared, the TCRbeta library received unique molecular identifiers. TCRdb analysed the PCR reads with MiXCR anew, one entry per CDR3 protein. The repertoire holds approximately 97,000 distinct CDR3 sequences, with around 5.9% as singletons. This clonotype was observed many times. Its specificity is unknown. Study-wide results and caveats: T-cell counts and diversity were attributed mostly to newly produced T cells one year after transplant. Reported findings indicate that, about two months after transplant, alpha-beta T cells came from several hundred expanded clones, which were derived from non-depleted graft cells.

The sample consisted of PBMCs, mostly from graft donor cells, taken 60 days after TCRalphabeta/CD19-depleted stem cell transplant. The chain carries TRBV7-2 and TRBJ1-1, with D possibly TRBD1 on 5 matching bases. The sequence derives from a female patient younger than 10 who had a stem cell transplant for Fanconi anemia, so the T cells may come from the graft donor. The CDR3 protein is CASSFQGSEAFF. The CDR3 bases are TGTGCCAGCAGCTTTCAGGGATCTGAAGCTTTCTTT. Using reference TRBV7-2 and TRBJ1-1 for the parts outside the CDR3, the full variable domain is GAGVSQSPSNKVTEKGKDVELRCDPISGHTALYWYRQSLGQGLEFLIYFQGNSAPDKSGLPSDRFSAERTGGSVSTLTIQRTQQEDSAVYLCASSFQGSEAFFGQGTRLTVV.